Following are 32 T cell receptor beta chains from one sample sequenced in a study of tumor-infiltrating lymphocytes in glioblastoma multiforme. TCRB libraries came from RNA via three nested multiplex PCR rounds. TCRdb itself ran the multiplex PCR reads through MiXCR, one entry per CDR3 protein. The table records fewer than 25,000 distinct CDR3 sequences, 55% to 75% of them present only once. Sequencing used peripheral blood. The origin of the receptors is a male donor with glioblastoma.

This clonotype was detected many times. This chain connects TRBV12-3 or TRBV12-4 to TRBJ2-1; 12 nucleotides align to TRBD2. J gave up 14 bases and V 2 bases, and 7 bases lay outside the gene matches. The CDR3 has 14 residues. Written as DNA, the CDR3 is TGTGCCAGCAGTTTATCTAGCGGGAGGGCTGATAAGTTCTTC. This sequence encodes CASSLSSGRADKFF.

Sample share makes this clonotype large. V gene TRBV11-1 combines with J gene TRBJ2-1; 10 bases fit TRBD2. Germline-derived CDR1 and CDR2 are SGHAT and FQDESV (reference sequence). The trim removed 4 bases at V and 7 bases at J, leaving 13 bases unmatched. The CDR3 is made up of 17 amino acids. Here the CDR3 DNA reads TGTGCCAGCAGCTCTGTTGCGGCTAGCGGGAGCAGTAATGAGCAGTTCTTC. As protein: CASSSVAASGSSNEQFF.

Note on this clonotype: The junction shows a germline mismatch at one end, possibly a read error. V gene TRBV29-1 combines with J gene TRBJ2-3, with 7 positions matching TRBD1. This CDR3 spans 14 amino acids. From germline, CDR1 is SQVTM and CDR2 ANQGSEA. The CDR3 loop reads CSIATGDLTDTQYF. Written as DNA, the CDR3 is TGCAGCATCGCTACAGGGGACCTCACAGATACGCAATATTTT.

Concerning this clonotype itself: This could be a read error, since a much larger clone is one nucleotide away. This sequence joins TRBV30 and TRBJ1-1, with D tentatively TRBD1 (5 bases). The germline gives CDR1 GTSNPN, CDR2 SVGIG (reference sequence). This CDR3 contains 14 residues. The CDR3 loop is CAWNYPGRGTEASF. The CDR3 DNA is TGTGCCTGGAACTACCCAGGGAGAGGCACTGAAGCTTCCTTT.

The chain is built from TRBV6-1 and TRBJ2-7; the match to TRBD2 covers 11 bases. Losses at the gene ends were 5 bases for V and 2 bases for J; bases not matched to a gene: 5. CDR1 is MNHNS, CDR2 SASEGT, per germline. The CDR3 sequence is 15 residues long. The CDR3 sequence: CASSPTSGVTYEQYF. The CDR3 bases are TGTGCCAGCAGTCCGACTAGCGGGGTTACCTACGAGCAGTACTTC.

This clonotype has a single count. V usage is TRBV7-9 and J usage is TRBJ2-5, with D hard to call. Trimming left V 0 bases short and J 2 bases short, with 10 bases between. CDR1 and CDR2 from the germline V gene are SEHNR and FQNEAQ (reference sequence). CDR3 length: 15 residues. CDR3 amino acids: CASSLAVDFQETQYF. CDR3 DNA: TGTGCCAGCAGCTTAGCGGTTGACTTTCAAGAGACCCAGTACTTC.

The rearrangement uses TRBV20-1 and TRBJ1-6; TRBD1 is a possible D gene (5 bases). V lost 5 bases and J 7 bases, leaving 15 bases between the germline ends. Germline loops: CDR1 DFQATT, CDR2 SNEGSKA (reference sequence). This CDR3 has 14 residues. Written as DNA, the CDR3 is TGCAGTGCTGACCCGGGACTTCAAAATTCACCCCTCCACTTT. Encoded protein: CSADPGLQNSPLHF.

The chain recombines TRBV24-1 with TRBJ2-1; weak D call: TRBD1 (6 bases). CDR1 is KGHDR and CDR2 is SFDVKD in the germline V gene. The CDR3 sequence is 12 residues long. V lost 11 bases and J 4 bases, leaving 11 bases between the germline ends. CDR3 nucleotide sequence: TGTGCCATTTCGGACAGTTACAATGAGCAGTTCTTC. This codes for CAISDSYNEQFF.

At least ten counts were recorded for this clonotype. The chain has TRBV5-1 and TRBJ2-1, with 8 bases matching TRBD2. V was clipped by 5 bases and J by 0 bases; unmatched bases: 7. The CDR3 loop spans 16 amino acids. Germline V CDR1 and CDR2: SGHRS, YFSETQ. CDR3 sequence: CASSLRLAYSYNEQFF. Written as DNA, the CDR3 is TGCGCCAGCAGTCTTAGACTAGCGTACTCCTACAATGAGCAGTTCTTC.

This chain connects TRBV10-2 to TRBJ2-7; TRBD1 matches 8 bases. The germline CDR1 and CDR2 sequences are WSHSY and SAAADI. The V and J ends lost 7 bases and 4 bases, in that order; junction bases with no gene match: 9. The CDR3 has 14 amino acids. The CDR3 protein is CASTSPGGGYEQYF. The CDR3 region has the DNA TGCGCCAGCACGAGTCCAGGGGGCGGTTACGAGCAGTACTTC.

The sample holds many counts of this clonotype. The V and J genes are TRBV12-3 or TRBV12-4 and TRBJ1-1; 9 bases fit TRBD1. V gave up 6 bases and J gave up 5 bases; unmatched junction bases: 7. The CDR3 sequence is 14 residues long. CDR3 residues: CASRHRGRGTEAFF. The CDR3, as DNA: TGTGCCAGCAGACACAGGGGGCGAGGGACTGAAGCTTTCTTT.

This clonotype was seen only once. The chain has TRBV20-1 and TRBJ2-1, with D hard to call. This CDR3 comprises 14 residues. Trimming stripped 5 bases from V and 3 bases from J, with 14 bases between. Germline CDR1 is DFQATT and CDR2 is SNEGSKA (reference sequence). The CDR3 DNA sequence: TGCAGTGCTCCGACCGATCCGGACTACAATGAGCAGTTCTTC. This codes for CSAPTDPDYNEQFF.

This clonotype was counted once. The CDR3 does not close with the conserved phenylalanine or tryptophan, likely indicating a read error. DNA of the CDR3: TGTGCCAGCTATCGGGTGTACCGTGCTGAGCAGTTCTCC. Encoded protein: CASYRVYRAEQFS. This sequence joins TRBV11-2 and TRBJ2-1, with D uncertain. V was shortened by 8 bases and J by 9 bases, with 17 bases between the two germline ends. Germline V gene sequence: CDR1 SGHAT, CDR2 FQNNGV. The CDR3 totals 13 residues.

The chain joins TRBV2 to TRBJ2-4; TRBD1 matches at 8 bases. Unmatched junction bases numbered 7, after V lost 7 bases and J lost 11 bases. The CDR3 runs to 12 residues. Germline assignment: CDR1 SNHLY and CDR2 FYNNEI. This chain's CDR3 is CASIGTGTFQYF. DNA of the CDR3: TGTGCCAGCATTGGGACAGGAACGTTTCAGTACTTC.

This clonotype has at least ten counts. It may be a read error: a sequence one base away is much more abundant. The chain carries TRBV11-2 and TRBJ1-2; 7 nucleotides line up with TRBD1. CDR1 SGHAT and CDR2 FQNNGV come from the germline V gene. The CDR3 is made up of 15 amino acids. The CDR3: CASSQPTGIYYGCTF. CDR3 DNA sequence: TGTGCCAGCAGCCAGCCGACAGGGATTTACTATGGCTGCACCTTC.

This chain connects TRBV11-2 to TRBJ2-1, with 9 bases matching TRBD2. The CDR3 sequence is 15 residues long. Germline CDR1 and CDR2: SGHAT and FQNNGV. The V segment lost 9 bases and the J segment 9 bases; nucleotides outside the gene matches: 15. The CDR3 DNA follows: TGTGCCAGAAGGTTAGCGGGAGTGAAGAACAGTGAGCAGTTCTTC. Its translation is CARRLAGVKNSEQFF. Combining the CDR3 with reference TRBV11-2 and TRBJ2-1 gives the whole variable domain EAGVAQSPRYKIIEKRQSVAFWCNPISGHATLYWYQQILGQGPKLLIQFQNNGVVDDSQLPKDRFSAERLKGVDSTLKIQPAKLEDSAVYLCARRLAGVKNSEQFFGPGTRLTVL.

As concerns this clonotype: A read error is possible here, since a much larger clone lies one base away. In DNA, the CDR3 is TGTGCCTGGAGCGAGACCGTGACAGGGGGTTACGAGCAGTACTTC. Translation gives CAWSETVTGGYEQYF. The chain uses TRBV30 and TRBJ2-7, with TRBD1 identical over 9 bases. Germline CDR1 and CDR2: GTSNPN and SVGIG (reference sequence). The V and J ends lost 3 bases and 4 bases, in that order; junction bases with no gene match: 10. There are 15 residues in the CDR3.

The chain recombines TRBV11-2 with TRBJ2-2; D may be TRBD1 (6 bases). The V gene's germline CDR1 is SGHAT and CDR2 FQNNGV. The CDR3 totals 16 residues. Trimming stripped 2 bases from V and 1 base from J, with 11 bases between. CDR3 nucleotides: TGTGCCAGCAGCTTAAACCCAGGGGTGAACACCGGGGAGCTGTTTTTT. It translates to CASSLNPGVNTGELFF. The whole variable domain, remainder taken from reference TRBV11-2 and TRBJ2-2, is EAGVAQSPRYKIIEKRQSVAFWCNPISGHATLYWYQQILGQGPKLLIQFQNNGVVDDSQLPKDRFSAERLKGVDSTLKIQPAKLEDSAVYLCASSLNPGVNTGELFFGEGSRLTVL.

The chain employs TRBV11-2 and TRBJ2-1, with D perhaps being TRBD1 or TRBD2 (6 bases each). V was shortened by 1 base and J by 7 bases, with 14 bases between the two germline ends. Germline values: CDR1 SGHAT, CDR2 FQNNGV. The CDR3 is 15 residues long. The CDR3 is CASSLGTEGGNEQFF. DNA for the CDR3: TGTGCCAGCAGCTTAGGTACCGAAGGGGGGAATGAGCAGTTCTTC.

The gene calls are TRBV11-3 and TRBJ2-5; 7 bases are a match to TRBD1. In germline, CDR1 is SGHNT, CDR2 YENEEA. The CDR3 is made up of 14 amino acids. The V gene end was trimmed by 4 bases and the J gene end by 1 base; junction bases not matched to a gene: 3. The DNA of the CDR3 is TGTGCCAGCAGCTCGGGACAGTTCCAAGAGACCCAGTACTTC. This codes for CASSSGQFQETQYF. Supplemented by reference TRBV11-3 and TRBJ2-5, the full variable domain reads EAGVVQSPRYKIIEKKQPVAFWCNPISGHNTLYWYLQNLGQGPELLIRYENEEAVDDSQLPKDRFSAERLKGVDSTLKIQPAELGDSAVYLCASSSGQFQETQYFGPGTRLLVL.

This clonotype was picked up one time. This is likely a read error, given that the CDR3 carries no conserved phenylalanine or tryptophan at its end. The genes are TRBV11-1 and TRBJ1-2; D uncertain. This CDR3 spans 13 amino acids. CDR1 and CDR2 from the germline V gene are SGHAT and FQDESV (reference sequence). CDR3 nucleotide sequence: TGCGCCAGCATCTTAATGCCAGACTATGGCTACACCCTC. This encodes CASILMPDYGYTL.

The chain recombines TRBV11-2 with TRBJ2-1; D is possibly TRBD2 (5 bases). CDR1 is SGHAT and CDR2 is FQNNGV in the germline V gene. The CDR3 contains 13 residues. This chain's CDR3 is CGISLDRRNEQFF. In nucleotides, the CDR3 is TGTGGCATCAGCTTAGATAGGAGGAATGAGCAGTTCTTC.

The gene calls are TRBV20-1 and TRBJ2-7; TRBD2 matches at 10 bases. The CDR3 has 15 residues. Germline V gives CDR1 DFQATT, CDR2 SNEGSKA (reference sequence). The V segment lost 2 bases and the J segment 5 bases; nucleotides outside the gene matches: 9. In DNA form, the CDR3 reads TGCAGTGCTAGAAGGTTAGCGGGGGGAAAAGACGAGCAGTACTTC. It codes for CSARRLAGGKDEQYF.

In this sample, this clonotype turned up once. One end of the junction does not line up with germline, which may come from a read error. The chain carries TRBV10-3 and TRBJ2-2; TRBD2 matches at 10 bases. Germline lookup yields CDR1 ENHRY and CDR2 SYGVKD. The CDR3 is made up of 16 amino acids. The CDR3 nucleotides are TGTGCCATCTGTGAGAGCCTAGCGGGAGATTCCAGGGAGCTGTTTTTT. It specifies CAICESLAGDSRELFF.

The chain recombines TRBV11-2 with TRBJ2-1, with D possibly TRBD2 on 5 matching bases. The ends were cut back, 6 bases at V and 5 bases at J, with 20 bases in the middle. From germline, CDR1 is SGHAT and CDR2 FQNNGV. This CDR3 is built from 16 residues. The DNA of the CDR3 is TGTGCCAGCAGTGATCTCCGGGGAGCGAATCACAATGAGCAGTTCTTC. Translation: CASSDLRGANHNEQFF.

Concerning this clonotype: It may be a read error: a sequence one base away is much more abundant. As the CDR3 is not closed by the conserved phenylalanine or tryptophan, this likely results from a read error. The rearrangement links TRBV10-1 to TRBJ2-5; D is unresolved. Trimming stripped 7 bases from V and 1 base from J, with 16 bases between. Germline values: CDR1 WNHNN, CDR2 SYGVQD (reference sequence). The CDR3 is made up of 15 amino acids. The DNA for the CDR3 is TGCGCCAGCATCTCCCTTCGGCTGATCCAAGAGACCCAGTACCTC. Amino acid sequence: CASISLRLIQETQYL.

On this clonotype: The junction departs from germline at one end; a sequencing error may be responsible. CDR3 nucleotide sequence: TGTGCCAGCAGTGTGGGCAGGGGGCGAGGAAACACCATACATTTT. The encoded protein is CASSVGRGRGNTIHF. V is TRBV12-3 or TRBV12-4 and J is TRBJ1-3, with 8 bases fitting TRBD1. This CDR3 region has 15 residues.

Concerning this clonotype: The junction does not match germline at one end; this may be a read error. This rearrangement joins TRBV11-2 to TRBJ2-1; perhaps TRBD2 as D (7 bases). CDR1 is SGHAT, CDR2 FQNNGV, per germline. The CDR3 totals 14 residues. CDR3 coding DNA: TGTGCCAGCAGCTTAGGGGCGGGGGCCAATGGGCAGTTCTTC. Its translation: CASSLGAGANGQFF.

A note on this clonotype: This sequence may be a read error, since a much larger clone differs from it by one base. The V gene is TRBV5-1, the J gene TRBJ2-7; TRBD1 might be the D (5 bases). Trimming stripped 8 bases from V and 5 bases from J, with 29 bases between. The CDR3 has 17 residues. Per germline, CDR1 SGHRS and CDR2 YFSETQ. In DNA, the CDR3 is TGCGCCAGGAGCCCCGCCTACGCGGTGGGTGTAGGGGACGAGCAGTACTTC. As protein: CARSPAYAVGVGDEQYF. The complete variable domain, with remaining parts taken from reference TRBV5-1 and TRBJ2-7, reads KAGVTQTPRYLIKTRGQQVTLSCSPISGHRSVSWYQQTPGQGLQFLFEYFSETQRNKGNFPGRFSGRQFSNSRSEMNVSTLELGDSALYLCARSPAYAVGVGDEQYFGPGTRLTVT.

This clonotype was observed a few times. This chain connects TRBV20-1 to TRBJ2-3; 11 bases are shared with TRBD2. The germline CDR1 and CDR2 sequences are DFQATT and SNEGSKA (reference sequence). This CDR3 is built from 16 residues. The V and J ends lost 6 bases and 4 bases, in that order; junction bases with no gene match: 12. CDR3 nucleotides: TGCAGTGCCAATCCTAGTAGCGGGAGGGTGTCAGATACGCAGTATTTT. Translating it yields CSANPSSGRVSDTQYF.

V usage is TRBV20-1 and J usage is TRBJ2-7; 9 bases are a match to TRBD1. Per germline, CDR1 DFQATT and CDR2 SNEGSKA (reference sequence). V trimming: 5 bases; J trimming: 6 bases; junction bases outside the gene matches: 11. This CDR3 spans 14 amino acids. CDR3 amino acids: CSADRQGVRGEQYF. The CDR3 bases are TGCAGTGCTGATAGACAGGGGGTCCGGGGCGAGCAGTACTTC.

V and J are TRBV4-1 and TRBJ2-3; D is perhaps TRBD2 (5 bases). Per germline, CDR1 MGHRA and CDR2 YSYEKL. The CDR3 runs to 16 residues. V lost 1 base to trimming and J lost 0 bases, with 11 bases between them. CDR3 protein: CASSQVGGPSTDTQYF. The CDR3 DNA sequence: TGCGCCAGCAGCCAAGTAGGCGGGCCTAGCACAGATACGCAGTATTTT.